This T cell receptor (beta chain) was identified during a study of blood T cell repertoires in COVID-19. Study-wide background: Samples of COVID-19 (acute and convalescent) were obtained from the United States, Italy and Spain.

Authors' data handling: It was from reference gene primer amplification that nucleated cell counts were estimated. The repertoire was sequenced with immunoSEQ multiplex PCR; TCRdb's copy has only in-frame clones and lacks some. The V and J calls and clone size were taken over from that table, and D and trimming were inferred from the DNA. This sample yields under 150,000 clones, of which roughly 80% are seen a single time; about a sixth belongs to the top ten. Looked up from germline, CDR1 is KGHSH and CDR2 is LQKENI. The CDR3 extends over 20 amino acids. The junction had 13 bases not matched to a gene; V was cut back by 1 base and J by 0 bases.

The rearrangement uses TRBV18 and TRBJ1-5; 9 nucleotides align to TRBD1. The source material was peripheral blood. The sequence derives from a woman over 75 with acute or convalescent COVID-19. CDR3 sequence: CASSPQQGDREVYSNQPQHF. CDR3 bases: TGTGCCAGCTCACCACAACAGGGGGACAGGGAAGTTTATAGCAATCAGCCCCAGCATTTT.